These 8 T cell receptor beta chains originate from one sample sequenced in a study of a mutant IDH1 vaccine in newly diagnosed glioma. Clones were sequenced by immunoSEQ multiplex PCR, and TCRdb holds only the in-frame ones, with some missing. The sample contains roughly 56,000 clones, less than 85% of which appear only once. Specified time point: week 47, end of study. In every dose of vaccine, 300 ug of mutant IDH1 20-mer peptide was given alongside topical imiquimod. What these receptors recognize is not known. The sample was PBMCs, taken from a glioma patient whose treatment included an IDH1 peptide vaccine. Receptor source: a middle-aged woman with glioma. Some clones in this sample may be carry-over from other donors' samples.

This sequence joins TRBV7-9 and TRBJ2-7, with 8 bases lining up with TRBD2. Germline V CDR1 and CDR2: SEHNR, FQNEAQ (reference sequence). The CDR3 loop spans 15 amino acids. V lost 6 bases to trimming and J lost 3 bases; unmatched junction nucleotides: 10. CDR3 protein: CASSRPSAGGYEQYF. CDR3 coding DNA: TGTGCCAGCAGTCGGCCCTCGGCGGGAGGCTACGAGCAGTACTTC.

The V gene is TRBV10-2, the J gene TRBJ2-4; 8 bases match TRBD2. This CDR3 spans 15 amino acids. Trimming removed 0 bases from V and 9 bases from J; junction bases left unmatched: 7. Per the germline V gene, CDR1 is WSHSY and CDR2 is SAAADI. For the CDR3, the DNA is TGCGCCAGCAGTGAGTCGACTTCGGGGGGGACCATTCAGTACTTC. Translated, it gives CASSESTSGGTIQYF.

The rearrangement joins TRBV5-6 to TRBJ1-1; D gene uncertain. CDR3 length: 11 amino acids. Trimming took off 7 bases at V and 12 bases at J, with 16 bases between the two ends. Germline values: CDR1 SGHDT, CDR2 YYEEEE. The CDR3 spells CASSASGFTFF. DNA of the CDR3: TGTGCCAGCTCAGCGTCCGGGTTCACTTTCTTT.

V and J are TRBV18 and TRBJ2-2, with 15 bases lining up with TRBD2. This CDR3 has 20 residues. V shed 3 bases, J shed 4 bases, and the junction held 12 bases outside the gene matches. Germline CDR1 and CDR2: KGHSH and LQKENI. CDR3 sequence (DNA): TGTGCCAGCTCACCGCTCTCCGGGACTAGCGGGGGGCCGGCCACCGGGGAGCTGTTTTTT. Its protein product is CASSPLSGTSGGPATGELFF.

This chain links TRBV6-6 with TRBJ1-1; unclear D gene. The V gene lost 6 bases and the J gene lost 1 base, with 12 bases spanning the gap. From germline, CDR1 is MNHNY and CDR2 SVGAGI (reference sequence). The CDR3 spans 14 residues. In DNA, the CDR3 is TGTGCCAGCAGGCTGGACCGAAGGAACACTGAAGCTTTCTTT. It codes for CASRLDRRNTEAFF.

V is TRBV4-2 and J is TRBJ2-5; possibly TRBD2 for D (5 bases). The closer fit of TRBJ2-7 to the DNA end suggests the J call may be wrong. The CDR3 runs to 14 residues. The germline V gene encodes CDR1 LGHNA and CDR2 YNFKEQ. CDR3 bases: TGTGCCAGCAGCTGGTTCGGGGTCGGGTACGAGCAGTACTTC. The encoded protein is CASSWFGVGYEQYF.

The V gene is TRBV13, the J gene TRBJ2-5, with TRBD2 matching 8 bases. Per germline, CDR1 PRHDT and CDR2 FYEKMQ (reference sequence). The CDR3 loop spans 15 amino acids. V gave up 3 bases and J gave up 2 bases; unmatched junction bases: 5. The CDR3 here is CASSFRAGGQETQYF. CDR3 in DNA: TGTGCCAGCAGCTTTAGGGCGGGGGGACAAGAGACCCAGTACTTC.

This sequence joins TRBV30 and TRBJ2-1; 9 nucleotides agree with TRBD1. CDR1 is GTSNPN, CDR2 SVGIG, per germline (reference sequence). The CDR3 spans 16 residues. V dropped 0 bases and J dropped 1; count of bases not matched to a gene: 4. The CDR3 DNA reads TGTGCCTGGAGTGTATTGGGACAGGGTTCCTACAATGAGCAGTTCTTC. It codes for CAWSVLGQGSYNEQFF. Based on the CDR3 plus reference TRBV30 and TRBJ2-1, the full variable domain is SQTIHQWPATLVQPVGSPLSLECTVEGTSNPNLYWYRQAAGRGLQLLFYSVGIGQISSEVPQNLSASRPQDRQFILSSKKLLLSDSGFYLCAWSVLGQGSYNEQFFGPGTRLTVL.